These 8 T cell receptor beta chains came from one sample sequenced in a study of T cells after yellow fever vaccination. Via MiXCR, TCRdb re-called the 5' RACE reads, giving one row per CDR3 protein. Of roughly 160,000 distinct CDR3 sequences in the sample, over 7% were seen once. The sequencing here drew on CD8+ T cells sorted from PBMCs, taken 45 days after the yellow fever booster vaccination. These receptors came from a man in his late teens or twenties who received the YFV17D yellow fever vaccine.

The rearrangement joins TRBV21-1 to TRBJ2-7; the table calls TRBD1, which could not be checked here. TRBV21-1 has pseudogene status. This CDR3 has 17 amino acids. In DNA, the CDR3 is TGTGCCAGCAGCAAATGGGGCGTCAGGGAGCACTCCTACGAGCAGTACGTC. Protein product: CASSKWGVREHSYEQYV.

V gene TRBV11-2 combines with J gene TRBJ2-5; D could derive from TRBD1 or TRBD2 (5 bases each). V dropped 5 bases and J dropped 0 bases, with 13 bases sitting between them. CDR3 length: 15 residues. Per the germline V gene, CDR1 is SGHAT and CDR2 is FQNNGV. The CDR3 DNA sequence: TGTGCCAGCAGCCAAAAGGGGAGACACCAAGAGACCCAGTACTTC. This codes for CASSQKGRHQETQYF.

In this sample, this clonotype turned up a few times. V gene TRBV5-1 combines with J gene TRBJ1-5; D ambiguous. Deletions cut 0 bases from V and 3 bases from J, with 7 bases between. Germline V gene sequence: CDR1 SGHRS, CDR2 YFSETQ. The CDR3 loop spans 14 amino acids. CDR3 sequence (DNA): TGCGCCAGCAGCTTGGAGGGCAACAATCAGCCCCAGCATTTT. This codes for CASSLEGNNQPQHF.

This clonotype was found a few times. The chain links TRBV9 to TRBJ1-4; D not resolved. The germline CDR1 and CDR2 sequences are SGDLS and YYNGEE. Trimming removed 3 bases at V and 4 bases at J, with 4 bases between. The CDR3 sequence is 12 residues long. CDR3 loop: CASSGGNEKLFF. In DNA, the CDR3 is TGTGCCAGCAGCGGCGGTAATGAAAAACTGTTTTTT.

This clonotype was recorded a few times. The CDR3 coding sequence is TGTGCCAGCAGCTTGCGGGGGGTGGAGATGAACACTGAAGCTTTCTTT. Amino acids: CASSLRGVEMNTEAFF. This sequence joins TRBV5-5 and TRBJ1-1; possibly TRBD1 for D (5 bases). The germline V and J ends were trimmed by 1 base and 0 bases, with 13 bases remaining between them. The CDR3 is 16 residues long. In germline, CDR1 is SGHKS, CDR2 YYEKEE (reference sequence).

V is TRBV13 and J is TRBJ2-5; D is perhaps TRBD1 or TRBD2 (5 bases each). Trimming shortened V by 5 bases and J by 4 bases, and 11 bases separated the two germline ends. Per germline, CDR1 PRHDT and CDR2 FYEKMQ (reference sequence). CDR3 length: 13 residues. CDR3: CASSARGRETQYF. CDR3 nucleotides: TGTGCCAGCAGCGCGAGGGGAAGAGAGACCCAGTACTTC. Full variable domain (missing parts from reference TRBV13 and TRBJ2-5): AAGVIQSPRHLIKEKRETATLKCYPIPRHDTVYWYQQGPGQDPQFLISFYEKMQSDKGSIPDRFSAQQFSDYHSELNMSSLELGDSALYFCASSARGRETQYFGPGTRLLVL.

This rearrangement joins TRBV5-8 to TRBJ2-1; 8 bases agree with TRBD1. The CDR3 covers 11 residues. The V gene's germline CDR1 is SGHTS and CDR2 YDEGEE. Unmatched junction bases numbered 4, after V lost 3 bases and J lost 14 bases. The CDR3 here is CASSSPTGEFF. CDR3 nucleotide sequence: TGTGCCAGCAGCTCTCCGACAGGGGAGTTCTTC.

The chain carries TRBV11-2 and TRBJ2-7, with 15 nucleotides matching TRBD2. The germline V gene has CDR1 SGHAT and CDR2 FQNNGV. The CDR3 totals 16 residues. Trimming took 4 bases from V and 5 from J; bases not matched to a gene: 6. The chain's CDR3 is CASSSWTSGGGDEQYV. CDR3 bases: TGTGCCAGCAGCTCCTGGACTAGCGGGGGGGGTGACGAGCAGTACGTC.